This T cell receptor beta chain originates from a study of shared clonotypes between healthy human individuals. Germline V CDR1 and CDR2: SGHRS, YFSETQ. Germline trimming cut 5 bases from V and 1 base from J; bases unmatched to any gene: 8. There are 15 residues in the CDR3. CD8 cells classed as naive were CD45RO-negative and positively selected for CCR7, excluding terminally differentiated effector memory CD45RA+ cells. TCRdb's table, derived via immunoSEQ multiplex PCR, lists solely in-frame clones and lacks some. The sample contains about 2.1 million clones, about 94% of which appear only once. Sequenced sample: naive CD8+ T cells from PBMCs. This TCR came from a young man in good health. Some clones in this sample may be carry-over from other donors' samples. The chain carries TRBV5-1 and TRBJ2-7, with 8 positions matching TRBD1. CDR3 loop: CASRFGQGRSYEQYF. The CDR3, as DNA: TGCGCCAGCAGATTCGGACAGGGAAGGTCCTACGAGCAGTACTTC.